The 32 T cell receptor beta chains below all came from one sample that was sequenced in a study of blood T cells in healthy people across ages. The authors ran a second PCR of 7 to 11 cycles using a sample-barcoded 5' primer and a J-beta primer mix. TCRdb used MiXCR to reprocess the 5' RACE reads, holding one entry per CDR3 protein. The profile shows roughly 1.5 million distinct CDR3 sequences, 42% of them singletons. Sequencing was carried out using blood. These TCRs come from a woman between 18 and 29 years old in good health.

The V gene is TRBV5-1, the J gene TRBJ1-1, with TRBD1 matching 7 bases. The V segment lost 4 bases and the J segment 1 base; nucleotides outside the gene matches: 13. The CDR3 is 17 amino acids. The germline V gene encodes CDR1 SGHRS and CDR2 YFSETQ. The CDR3 region has the DNA TGCGCCAGCAGCATAACACGGGGACAGTTTACGAACACTGAAGCTTTCTTT. Protein: CASSITRGQFTNTEAFF.

This chain links TRBV29-1 with TRBJ2-5, with TRBD1 matching over 7 bases. In germline, CDR1 is SQVTM, CDR2 ANQGSEA. V shed 3 bases and J 4 bases; nucleotides not matched to a gene: 8. There are 14 residues in the CDR3. The CDR3 loop reads CSVEDTGALETQYF. In DNA, the CDR3 is TGCAGCGTTGAGGATACAGGGGCGCTAGAGACCCAGTACTTC.

V and J are TRBV2 and TRBJ2-1, with a tentative D call TRBD1 (6 bases). The closer fit of TRBJ2-7 to the DNA end suggests the J call may be wrong. Germline CDR1 and CDR2: SNHLY and FYNNEI. The CDR3 contains 15 residues. The CDR3 reads CASRQGQSSYNEQYF. The DNA of the CDR3 is TGTGCCAGCAGACAGGGCCAAAGCTCCTACAATGAGCAGTACTTC.

V gene TRBV19 combines with J gene TRBJ2-4; the D gene is possibly TRBD1 (5 bases). Trimming took off 7 bases at V and 13 bases at J, with 17 bases between the two ends. Germline values: CDR1 LNHDA, CDR2 SQIVND (reference sequence). This CDR3 has 12 residues. The CDR3 DNA follows: TGTGCCAGTACCCAGGGTTGGGATGAGCAGTACTTC. Its translation is CASTQGWDEQYF.

V and J are TRBV20-1 and TRBJ2-5; D not resolved. Trimming cost V 2 bases and J 11 bases, with 15 bases left between them. CDR3 length: 12 amino acids. Germline V gives CDR1 DFQATT, CDR2 SNEGSKA (reference sequence). The CDR3 bases are TGCAGTGCTAGACGGCTAGTGTATGAGCAGTACTTC. Translated: CSARRLVYEQYF.

The V call is TRBV25-1, the J call TRBJ2-7, with D perhaps being TRBD1 or TRBD2 (5 bases each). The end of the DNA aligns better with TRBJ2-5, so the J call may be wrong. Per germline, CDR1 MGHDK and CDR2 SYGVNS. This CDR3 is 14 amino acids long. The CDR3 DNA sequence: TGTGCCAGCGGAAATAAGCCCGGGGCAGAGACCCAGTACTTC. Encoded protein: CASGNKPGAETQYF.

The chain employs TRBV6-1 and TRBJ2-5; the match to TRBD1 covers 11 bases. J gave up 4 bases and V 6 bases, and 7 bases lay outside the gene matches. The CDR3 covers 15 residues. Germline V CDR1 and CDR2: MNHNS, SASEGT. Here the CDR3 reads CASRPGQGVLETQYF. CDR3 DNA sequence: TGTGCCAGCAGACCGGGACAGGGGGTTTTAGAGACCCAGTACTTC.

CDR3 coding DNA: TGCAGTGCTCGATTTATACCCTATGGCTACACCTTC. This gives the protein CSARFIPYGYTF. V usage is TRBV20-1 and J usage is TRBJ1-2; D is unresolved. The V gene lost 5 bases and the J gene lost 4 bases, with 11 bases spanning the gap. The CDR3 covers 12 residues. CDR1 and CDR2 from the germline V gene are DFQATT and SNEGSKA (reference sequence).

For this clonotype: A junction end diverges from the germline sequence, so it may reflect a read error. This chain connects TRBV7-2 to TRBJ2-3; D is unclear. Germline CDR1 SGHTA, CDR2 FQGNSA. The CDR3 length is 13 residues. In DNA, the CDR3 is TGTGCCAGCATCTTTGACCCCACATATACGCAGTATTTT. Encoded protein: CASIFDPTYTQYF.

The chain uses TRBV9 and TRBJ2-1, with 8 nucleotides matching TRBD2. Looked up from germline, CDR1 is SGDLS and CDR2 is YYNGEE. The ends lost 4 bases at V and 3 bases at J; junction bases unmatched: 12. CDR3 length: 17 amino acids. The CDR3 DNA reads as TGTGCCAGCAGCCTAGATCCGGGAGGGGGTCTCTACAATGAGCAGTTCTTC. It codes for CASSLDPGGGLYNEQFF.

This clonotype has just a few counts. The chain carries TRBV20-1 and TRBJ2-7; possible D gene TRBD2, 6 bases. This CDR3 contains 11 residues. CDR1 and CDR2 (germline): DFQATT, SNEGSKA (reference sequence). Between the trimmed V and J ends, which lost 5 bases and 3 bases, there was a span of 8 bases. The CDR3 DNA reads TGCAGTGCTGAGGAGGGCTACGAGCAGTACTTC. Translating gives CSAEEGYEQYF.

V is TRBV11-2 and J is TRBJ1-2, with D tentatively TRBD1 (5 bases). Looked up from germline, CDR1 is SGHAT and CDR2 is FQNNGV. V shed 1 base and J shed 3 bases, with 15 bases lying between them. CDR3 size: 16 residues. The CDR3, as DNA: TGTGCCAGCAGCTTAGGGCGGGACGGAAGGGACTATGGCTACACCTTC. This translates into CASSLGRDGRDYGYTF.

In the case of this clonotype: At one boundary the junction diverges from the germline segment, which might be a read error. V usage is TRBV29-1 and J usage is TRBJ1-2, with unresolved D. CDR3 length: 13 amino acids. Germline loops: CDR1 SQVTM, CDR2 ANQGSEA. CDR3 bases: TGCAGCGTTGAAGACGAGTTTTCCTATGGCTTCACCTTC. Translated, it gives CSVEDEFSYGFTF.

The gene calls are TRBV20-1 and TRBJ2-1; unclear D gene. Germline V CDR1 and CDR2: DFQATT, SNEGSKA (reference sequence). V lost 1 base, J lost 13 bases, and 11 bases lay in between. The CDR3 extends over 11 amino acids. The CDR3: CSARVVETQFF. The CDR3 nucleotides read TGCAGTGCTAGAGTGGTTGAGACCCAGTTCTTC.

This clonotype was counted a few times. V and J are TRBV7-9 and TRBJ1-2; D not certain. Trimming shortened V by 6 bases and J by 4 bases, and 15 bases separated the two germline ends. The CDR3 has 14 amino acids. Germline V CDR1 and CDR2: SEHNR, FQNEAQ (reference sequence). The CDR3 spells CASSSSGVTYGYTF. CDR3 in DNA: TGTGCCAGCAGTTCCAGCGGGGTTACCTATGGCTACACCTTC.

V is TRBV7-2 and J is TRBJ2-7, with no clear D. This CDR3 comprises 13 residues. Germline V gene sequence: CDR1 SGHTA, CDR2 FQGNSA. With 2 bases removed from V and 2 bases from J, the gap between germline ends came to 7 bases. Here the CDR3 reads CASSLLSTYEQYF. The CDR3 nucleotides are TGTGCCAGCAGCTTACTCTCGACCTACGAGCAGTACTTC.

The J gene is TRBJ2-7, the V gene TRBV20-1; 11 bases are a match to TRBD2. Germline values: CDR1 DFQATT, CDR2 SNEGSKA (reference sequence). With 5 bases clipped from V and 2 bases from J, the junction kept 11 bases outside the gene matches. CDR3 size: 16 residues. The CDR3 loop reads CSAPPLAGADPYEQYF. CDR3 in DNA: TGCAGTGCTCCCCCACTAGCGGGAGCGGACCCCTACGAGCAGTACTTC.

V and J are TRBV9 and TRBJ1-1, with no clear D. Trimming cost V 0 bases and J 4 bases, with 10 bases left between them. CDR1 is SGDLS, CDR2 YYNGEE, per germline. The length of the CDR3 is 14 residues. The CDR3 nucleotides are TGTGCCAGCAGCGTAGTCCCCAGCGGCACTGAAGCTTTCTTT. This codes for CASSVVPSGTEAFF.

This clonotype was found many times. The CDR3 region is CASSSSDRQETQYF. The CDR3 nucleotides are TGTGCCAGCAGTTCGTCGGACAGGCAAGAGACCCAGTACTTC. The rearrangement joins TRBV12-3 or TRBV12-4 to TRBJ2-5; 7 bases are a match to TRBD1. CDR3 length equals 14 residues. The trim removed 4 bases at V and 2 bases at J, leaving 4 bases unmatched.

In its sample, this clonotype was seen a few times. The V and J genes are TRBV12-3 or TRBV12-4 and TRBJ2-7, with 8 bases matching TRBD2. The CDR3 runs to 15 residues. Unmatched junction bases numbered 9, after V lost 3 bases and J lost 5 bases. The CDR3, as DNA: TGTGCCAGCAGTTTTTCCGGGACTAGTCACCACGAGCAGTACTTC. Its protein is CASSFSGTSHHEQYF.

This clonotype was recorded once. The genes are TRBV19 and TRBJ2-1, with TRBD2 as a possible D gene (6 bases). The CDR3 consists of 20 residues. Germline CDR1 reads LNHDA; CDR2 reads SQIVND (reference sequence). Trimming shortened V by 5 bases and J by 10 bases, and 36 bases separated the two germline ends. Here the CDR3 reads CASSSGPWARDVHFGEEQFF. The CDR3 nucleotides are TGTGCCAGTAGTTCCGGCCCCTGGGCGCGGGATGTTCATTTTGGGGAGGAGCAGTTCTTC.

V and J are TRBV29-1 and TRBJ2-7, with 9 nucleotides matching TRBD1. The length of the CDR3 is 15 residues. The trim removed 3 bases at V and 2 bases at J, leaving 8 bases unmatched. The V gene's germline CDR1 is SQVTM and CDR2 ANQGSEA. CDR3 in DNA: TGCAGCGTTGATATTCCGGGACAGGGCCCCTACGAGCAGTACTTC. Its translation: CSVDIPGQGPYEQYF.

A remark on this clonotype: One base away lies a much larger clone, so this may be a sequencing read error. The chain couples TRBV12-3 or TRBV12-4 to TRBJ2-5; either TRBD1 or TRBD2 may fit D (5 bases each). CDR3 length: 14 amino acids. V lost 7 bases, J lost 11 bases, and 23 bases lay in between. The CDR3 nucleotides read TGTGCCAGCATTCTTCACGGGACCCAAAATGAGCAGTACTTC. Protein sequence: CASILHGTQNEQYF.

The chain has TRBV20-1 and TRBJ1-1; D remains ambiguous. Trimming shortened V by 5 bases and J by 8 bases, and 12 bases separated the two germline ends. This CDR3 comprises 11 residues. The germline CDR1 and CDR2 sequences are DFQATT and SNEGSKA (reference sequence). CDR3 residues: CSARWSPEAFF. CDR3 DNA sequence: TGCAGTGCTCGGTGGTCACCCGAAGCTTTCTTT.

The rearrangement links TRBV20-1 to TRBJ2-7, with TRBD2 identical over 8 bases. Germline V gives CDR1 DFQATT, CDR2 SNEGSKA (reference sequence). Germline trimming cut 5 bases from V and 11 bases from J; bases unmatched to any gene: 2. This CDR3 spans 9 amino acids. The CDR3 reads CSAPGLEYF. The CDR3 DNA is TGCAGTGCTCCGGGACTAGAGTACTTC.

The chain links TRBV9 to TRBJ2-1, with a possible D match to TRBD2 (6 bases). Germline CDR1 is SGDLS and CDR2 is YYNGEE. The CDR3 extends over 17 amino acids. V lost 3 bases and J lost 0, with 16 bases in between. The CDR3 protein is CASSGRADYSSYNEQFF. In DNA form, the CDR3 reads TGTGCCAGCAGCGGCCGCGCGGACTATAGCTCCTACAATGAGCAGTTCTTC.

V gene TRBV19 combines with J gene TRBJ1-1, with 8 bases identical to TRBD1. The CDR3 is made up of 14 amino acids. The V gene's germline CDR1 is LNHDA and CDR2 SQIVND (reference sequence). J gave up 7 bases and V 3 bases, and 7 bases lay outside the gene matches. The CDR3 region has the DNA TGTGCCAGTAGTATCCGCAGGGGGCAGAGTGAAGCTTTCTTT. It yields the protein CASSIRRGQSEAFF. The full variable domain, its missing parts supplied by reference TRBV19 and TRBJ1-1, is DGGITQSPKYLFRKEGQNVTLSCEQNLNHDAMYWYRQDPGQGLRLIYYSQIVNDFQKGDIAEGYSVSREKKESFPLTVTSAQKNPTAFYLCASSIRRGQSEAFFGQGTRLTVV.

This clonotype was seen only a few times. The rearrangement joins TRBV12-3 or TRBV12-4 to TRBJ1-1; the D gene is possibly TRBD1 (6 bases). The CDR3 is 13 residues long. V was trimmed by 6 bases and J by 5 bases, leaving 13 bases between them. Here the CDR3 DNA reads TGTGCCAGCAGCCCCCACACAGGGACTGAAGCTTTCTTT. Translating gives CASSPHTGTEAFF.

The CDR3, as DNA: TGTGCCAGTAATAGATCGGTGAACACTGAAGCTTTCTTT. It specifies CASNRSVNTEAFF. The chain employs TRBV19 and TRBJ1-1; D unclear. V was trimmed by 7 bases and J by 0 bases, leaving 9 bases between them. CDR1 and CDR2 from the germline V gene are LNHDA and SQIVND (reference sequence). This CDR3 is built from 13 residues.

The gene calls are TRBV3-2 and TRBJ2-7; TRBD2 is the table's D call, not checked against the DNA. TRBV3-2 is a recognized pseudogene. The CDR3 extends over 12 amino acids. The CDR3 here is CASKGQRIHKYF. CDR3 DNA sequence: TGTGCCAGCAAGGGACAGCGGATTCATAAGTACTTC.

V is TRBV20-1 and J is TRBJ1-2, with D possibly TRBD1 on 5 matching bases. Per germline, CDR1 DFQATT and CDR2 SNEGSKA (reference sequence). Deletions cut 6 bases from V and 3 bases from J, with 11 bases between. The length of the CDR3 is 12 residues. DNA of the CDR3: TGCAGTGCCACCGGGACCGACTATGGCTACACCTTC. Translation: CSATGTDYGYTF.

The chain recombines TRBV20-1 with TRBJ2-5, with 10 positions matching TRBD1. J was trimmed by 11 bases and V by 4 bases; bases with no gene match: 4. CDR3 length: 11 amino acids. CDR1 and CDR2 from the germline V gene are DFQATT and SNEGSKA (reference sequence). The CDR3 loop reads CSATPGQGQYF. In DNA, the CDR3 is TGCAGTGCTACTCCGGGACAGGGGCAGTACTTC.